This TCR beta chain originates from a study of CD8 T cells in Susac syndrome. Reverse transcription of about 0.45 to 1 ug RNA was performed with random hexamers. TCR beta CDR3 was amplified by immunoSEQ multiplex PCR. This amplification extended across 54 Vbeta and 13 Jbeta segments. MiXCR was run by TCRdb on the immunoSEQ multiplex PCR reads, yielding one entry per CDR3 protein. The sample contains some 97,000 distinct CDR3 sequences, roughly 96% of which appear only once. CDR1 SNHLY and CDR2 FYNNEI come from the germline V gene. The junction had 8 bases not matched to a gene; V was cut back by 6 bases and J by 0 bases. The CDR3 runs to 19 residues. Sequencing of TCR beta covered CD8+ and CD4+ T cells obtained from blood. Recently defined diagnostic criteria classed the Susac syndrome patients as definite or probable. While CD8+ and CD4+ T cells were isolated negatively, TEMRA cells were enriched by FACS.

This clonotype originated in a human donor with Susac syndrome. The chain has TRBV2 and TRBJ2-6; 13 bases match TRBD2. Sequenced material: CD8+ T cells from PBMCs. CDR3 region: CASSDGTSGTNSGANVLTF. CDR3 nucleotide sequence: TGTGCCAGCAGCGACGGGACTAGCGGGACCAACTCTGGGGCCAACGTCCTGACTTTC.